This T cell receptor (beta chain) is from a study of blood T cell repertoires in COVID-19. On the study more broadly: The United States, Italy and Spain provided the acute and convalescent COVID-19 samples.

In the authors' methods: Estimates of nucleated cell counts were drawn from the amplification of reference gene primers. Assay used: immunoSEQ multiplex PCR; TCRdb lists only in-frame clones, some missing. V and J calls and clone size are given by that table; D and trimming were obtained from the DNA. The table includes under 500,000 clones, over 75% detected once. For recovered donors of Cohort 3, there were two negative PCRs, clearance, or symptom resolution. The CDR3 spans 16 residues. V dropped 0 bases and J dropped 5; count of bases not matched to a gene: 10. The germline V gene encodes CDR1 SGHRS and CDR2 YFSETQ.

The TCR sequence derives from a man aged 25 to 40 who had recovered from COVID-19. Material for sequencing was PBMCs or T cells enriched from blood (not recorded which). The chain combines TRBV5-1 with TRBJ2-7, with TRBD1 identical over 8 bases. This CDR3 reads CASSLATGESRHEQYF. As DNA, the CDR3 is TGCGCCAGCAGCTTGGCGACAGGGGAATCCAGACACGAGCAGTACTTC.